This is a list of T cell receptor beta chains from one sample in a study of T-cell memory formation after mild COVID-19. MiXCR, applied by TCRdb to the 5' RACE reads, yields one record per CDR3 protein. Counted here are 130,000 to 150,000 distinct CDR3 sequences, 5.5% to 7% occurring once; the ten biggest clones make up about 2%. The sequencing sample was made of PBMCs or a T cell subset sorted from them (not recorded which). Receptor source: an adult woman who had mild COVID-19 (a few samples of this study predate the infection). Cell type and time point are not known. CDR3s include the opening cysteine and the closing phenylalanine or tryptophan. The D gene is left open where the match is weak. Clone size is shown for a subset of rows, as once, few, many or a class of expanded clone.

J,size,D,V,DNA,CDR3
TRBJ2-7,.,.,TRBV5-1,TGCGCCAGCAGTTCAGACAGCGGGTACGAGCAGTACTTC,CASSSDSGYEQYF
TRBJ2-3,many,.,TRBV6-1,TGTGCCAGCAGTGAGTTGGTGGAGAATACGCAGTATTTT,CASSELVENTQYF
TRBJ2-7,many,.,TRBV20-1,TGCAGTGCTGAGAGGGCCCCGGGTCAGTACTTC,CSAERAPGQYF
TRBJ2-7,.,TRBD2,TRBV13,TGTGCCAGCAGCGGATGGGGACTAGCGGCTTCCTACGAGCAGTACTTC,CASSGWGLAASYEQYF
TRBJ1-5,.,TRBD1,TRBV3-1,TGTGCCAGCAGCCAAGGTACAGGGGCGAGCAATCAGCCCCAGCATTTT,CASSQGTGASNQPQHF
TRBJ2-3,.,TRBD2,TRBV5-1,TGCGCCAGCAGCCTTAGCGGGGGGACTAGCACAGATACGCAGTATTTT,CASSLSGGTSTDTQYF
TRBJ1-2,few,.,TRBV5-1,TGCGCCAGCAGCTTGAGAGTCCCCGGGGCCCTAAACTATGGCTACACCTTC,CASSLRVPGALNYGYTF
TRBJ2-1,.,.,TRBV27,TGTGCCAGCAGTAGCCTCCCTGTAGGCTCCTACAATGAGCAGTTCTTC,CASSSLPVGSYNEQFF
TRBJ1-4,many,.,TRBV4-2,TGTGCCAGCAGCCAAGGAGACGGAGCTAATGAAAAACTGTTTTTT,CASSQGDGANEKLFF
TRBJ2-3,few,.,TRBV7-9,TGTGCCAGCAGCCAGCGCTTAAAAAGGACGGCCAGCACAGATACGCAGTATTTT,CASSQRLKRTASTDTQYF
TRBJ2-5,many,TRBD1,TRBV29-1,TGCAGCGTTACTACCGGGACAGTTAACCTTGGGACCCAGTACTTC,CSVTTGTVNLGTQYF
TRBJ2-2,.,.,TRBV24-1,TGTGCCACCAGTGTCGGGGGAGCCAGCACCGGGGAGCTGTTTTTT,CATSVGGASTGELFF
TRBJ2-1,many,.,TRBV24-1,TGTGCCACCAGTGGTACGGGGGCGGGCAATGAGCAGTTCTTC,CATSGTGAGNEQFF
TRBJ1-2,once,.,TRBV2,TGTGCCAGCAGCGTGGACGATTTTGGGTATGGCTACACCTTC,CASSVDDFGYGYTF
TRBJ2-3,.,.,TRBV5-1,TGCGCCAGCAGCCCAATTGACGGCGGAGATACGCAGTATTTT,CASSPIDGGDTQYF
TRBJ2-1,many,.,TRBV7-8,TGTGCCAGCAGCTTAGCAGCGCCTGAGCAGTTCTTC,CASSLAAPEQFF